The rows below give T cell receptor beta chains drawn from one sample of a study of blood T cell repertoires in COVID-19. TCRdb's table, derived via immunoSEQ multiplex PCR, lists solely in-frame clones and lacks some. Among some 200,000 clones, about 86% were seen once, and the ten largest hold 7.5%. The source material was PBMCs or T cells enriched from blood (not recorded which). These receptors were taken from a man between 40 and 49 years old who had recovered from COVID-19. Both conserved end residues are part of each CDR3. D genes are given only for firm matches. Rows may omit the clone size; those that give it use once, few, many or a size class.

D gene	clone size	V gene	J gene	CDR3 DNA	CDR3 protein
.	.	TRBV4-1	TRBJ1-2	TGCGCCAGCAGCCCTAGTGGCCGAGCTAACTATGGCTACACCTTC	CASSPSGRANYGYTF
.	.	TRBV3-1/TRBV3-2	TRBJ2-7	TGTGCCAGCAGCCAATTACAGGGCTACGAGCAGTACTTC	CASSQLQGYEQYF
.	.	TRBV27	TRBJ1-5	TGTGCCAGCAGTTTCGGTGTCGGGGGCAATCAGCCCCAGCATTTT	CASSFGVGGNQPQHF
TRBD2	few	TRBV11-2	TRBJ2-1	TGTGCCAGCAGCTTAGATGGCTGGTCAGGGAGGGGTAACAATGAGCAGTTCTTC	CASSLDGWSGRGNNEQFF
TRBD2	.	TRBV29-1	TRBJ2-7	TGCAGCGTGGGGGGGTACTACGAGCAGTACTTC	CSVGGYYEQYF
.	.	TRBV2	TRBJ1-6	TGTGCCAGCAGTGATGACAGCCCGTATAATTCACCCCTCCACTTT	CASSDDSPYNSPLHF
TRBD1	.	TRBV4-2	TRBJ1-2	TGTGCCAGCAGCCAAGGGGACAGCCGAGGAGATGGCTACACCTTC	CASSQGDSRGDGYTF
.	few	TRBV9	TRBJ2-2	TGTGCCAGCAGCGTTCTCTTGAACACCGGGGAGCTGTTTTTT	CASSVLLNTGELFF
TRBD2	.	TRBV5-6	TRBJ2-3	TGTGCCAGCAGTCCTGGAGGGGCGGGGGGGAATACGCAGTATTTT	CASSPGGAGGNTQYF
.	.	TRBV3-1/TRBV3-2	TRBJ1-5	TGTGCCAGCAGCCAAAAAGCCCAGGGGCCCCAGCATTTT	CASSQKAQGPQHF
.	.	TRBV5-6	TRBJ2-2	TGTGCCAGCAGCTCCTTTATTAACACCGGGGAGCTGTTTTTT	CASSSFINTGELFF
TRBD1	.	TRBV12-3/TRBV12-4	TRBJ1-6	TGTGCCAGCAGTTTAGGGACAGGGTCACCCCTCCACTTT	CASSLGTGSPLHF
.	few	TRBV19	TRBJ1-2	TGTGCCAGTATCGATGCCGGCAGGGCAGGAGGCTACACCTTC	CASIDAGRAGGYTF
.	.	TRBV4-3	TRBJ1-3	TGCGCCAGCAGCGTTCAAGTTACCAGGGCATCGGGAAACACCATATATTTT	CASSVQVTRASGNTIYF
TRBD1	.	TRBV7-8	TRBJ1-2	TGTGCCAGCAGCCCTATCGCCGGACAGGGGTACTCTGGCTACACCTTC	CASSPIAGQGYSGYTF
.	.	TRBV5-1	TRBJ2-5	TGCGCCAGCAGCTTGACAGGAGAAGAGACCCAGTACTTC	CASSLTGEETQYF
.	few	TRBV5-1	TRBJ1-4	TGCGCCAGCAGTCGACAGGCCTCTAATGAAAAACTGTTTTTT	CASSRQASNEKLFF
TRBD1	once	TRBV28	TRBJ2-7	TGTGCCAGCAGTTTGGACAGGGCGTACGAGCAGTACTTC	CASSLDRAYEQYF
.	.	TRBV12-3/TRBV12-4	TRBJ1-1	TGTGCCAGCAGAAATGGGGGCCAGGCTGAAGCTTTCTTT	CASRNGGQAEAFF
.	once	TRBV9	TRBJ2-3	TGTGCCAGCAGCGTATCCCTAGCGACAGATACGCAGTATTTT	CASSVSLATDTQYF
TRBD1	once	TRBV18	TRBJ2-3	TGTGCCAGCTCTCCGACAGGGGCAGATACGCAGTATTTT	CASSPTGADTQYF
.	.	TRBV10-2	TRBJ1-2	TGCGCCAGCAGCCTAAACGGTGGCTACACCTTC	CASSLNGGYTF
TRBD1	once	TRBV5-1	TRBJ1-1	TGCGCCAGCAGCTTGGGCTCAATCCCATCGACAGGGAGAAGGGGTAGGGCCACTGAAGCTTTCTTT	CASSLGSIPSTGRRGRATEAFF